The entry that follows covers one TCR beta chain sequence. The data are from a study of technical replicates of blood from four donors. Germline V CDR1 and CDR2: LNHDA, SQIVND (reference sequence). CDR3 length: 15 amino acids. Trimming removed 7 bases from V and 0 bases from J, with 13 bases in between. The method was immunoSEQ multiplex PCR; TCRdb's version includes in-frame clones alone and lacks a portion of them. The repertoire includes 70,000 to 85,000 clones, almost 98% of them detected once, and over 0.15% sits in the top ten. The chain combines TRBV19 with TRBJ1-5; no reliable D call. The sequencing input was T cells isolated from PBMCs. The source of this sequence is a human donor in good health. In DNA form, the CDR3 reads TGTGCCAGTACCTCTCCCAGGCTTAGCAATCAGCCCCAGCATTTT. This encodes CASTSPRLSNQPQHF.